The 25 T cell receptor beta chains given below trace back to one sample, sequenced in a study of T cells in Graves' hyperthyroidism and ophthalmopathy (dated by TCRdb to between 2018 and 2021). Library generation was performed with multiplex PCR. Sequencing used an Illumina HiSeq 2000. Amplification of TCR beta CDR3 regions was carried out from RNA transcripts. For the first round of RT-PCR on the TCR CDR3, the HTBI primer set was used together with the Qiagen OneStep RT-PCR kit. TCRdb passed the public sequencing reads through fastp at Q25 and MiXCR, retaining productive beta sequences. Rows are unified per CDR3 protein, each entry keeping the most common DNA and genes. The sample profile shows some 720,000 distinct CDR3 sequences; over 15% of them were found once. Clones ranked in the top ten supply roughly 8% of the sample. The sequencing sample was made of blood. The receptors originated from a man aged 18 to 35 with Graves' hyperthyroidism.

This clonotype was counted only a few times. CDR3 loop: CSARDQQGVNIQYF. The DNA of the CDR3 is TGCAGTGCTAGAGACCAACAGGGGGTTAACATTCAGTACTTC. V and J are TRBV20-1 and TRBJ2-4; TRBD1 agrees at 8 bases. Germline V gives CDR1 DFQATT, CDR2 SNEGSKA (reference sequence). There are 14 residues in the CDR3. Germline trimming cut 0 bases from V and 7 bases from J; bases unmatched to any gene: 5.

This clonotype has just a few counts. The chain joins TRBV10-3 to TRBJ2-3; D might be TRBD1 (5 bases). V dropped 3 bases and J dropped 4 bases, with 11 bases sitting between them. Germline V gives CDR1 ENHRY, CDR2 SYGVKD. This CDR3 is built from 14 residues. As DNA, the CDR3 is TGTGCCATCAGTGACACAGACAGTTCAGATACGCAGTATTTT. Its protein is CAISDTDSSDTQYF.

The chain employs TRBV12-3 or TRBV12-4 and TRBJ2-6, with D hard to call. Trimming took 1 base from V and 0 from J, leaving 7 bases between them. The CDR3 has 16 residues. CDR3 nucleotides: TGTGCCAGCAGTTTAGGACCGATCTCTGGGGCCAACGTCCTGACTTTC. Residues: CASSLGPISGANVLTF.

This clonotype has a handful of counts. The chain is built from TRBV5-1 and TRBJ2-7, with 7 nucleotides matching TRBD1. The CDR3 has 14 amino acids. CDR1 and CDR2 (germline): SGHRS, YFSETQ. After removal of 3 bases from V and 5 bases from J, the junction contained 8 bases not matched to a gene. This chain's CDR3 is CASSSGTVAHEQYF. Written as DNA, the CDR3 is TGCGCCAGCAGCTCCGGGACAGTGGCCCACGAGCAGTACTTC.

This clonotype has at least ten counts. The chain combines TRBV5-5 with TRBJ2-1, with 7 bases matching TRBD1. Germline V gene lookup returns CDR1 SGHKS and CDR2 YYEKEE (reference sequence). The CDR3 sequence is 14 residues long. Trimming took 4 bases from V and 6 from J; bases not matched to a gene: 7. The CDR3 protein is CASSQRTGFNEQFF. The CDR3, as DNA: TGTGCCAGCAGCCAGCGGACAGGATTCAATGAGCAGTTCTTC.

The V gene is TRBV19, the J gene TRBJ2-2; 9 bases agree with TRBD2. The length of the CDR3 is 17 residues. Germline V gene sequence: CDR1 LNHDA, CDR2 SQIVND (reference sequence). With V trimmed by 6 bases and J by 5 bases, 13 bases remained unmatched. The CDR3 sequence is CASSLERSGGRTGELFF. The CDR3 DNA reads TGTGCCAGTAGCTTAGAAAGGAGCGGGGGGAGGACCGGGGAGCTGTTTTTT.

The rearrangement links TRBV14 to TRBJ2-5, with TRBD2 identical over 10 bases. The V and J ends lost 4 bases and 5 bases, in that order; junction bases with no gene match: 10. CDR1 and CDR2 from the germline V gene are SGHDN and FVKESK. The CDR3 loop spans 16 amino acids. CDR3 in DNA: TGTGCCAGCAGCCCGACCCTCCTAGCGGGGGCGGAGACCCAGTACTTC. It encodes CASSPTLLAGAETQYF.

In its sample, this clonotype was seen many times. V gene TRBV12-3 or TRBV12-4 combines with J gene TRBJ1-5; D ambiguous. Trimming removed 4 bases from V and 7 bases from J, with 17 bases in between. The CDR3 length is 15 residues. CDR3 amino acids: CASSSTLVGYQPQHF. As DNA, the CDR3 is TGTGCCAGCAGTTCGACCCTAGTGGGGTACCAGCCCCAGCATTTT.

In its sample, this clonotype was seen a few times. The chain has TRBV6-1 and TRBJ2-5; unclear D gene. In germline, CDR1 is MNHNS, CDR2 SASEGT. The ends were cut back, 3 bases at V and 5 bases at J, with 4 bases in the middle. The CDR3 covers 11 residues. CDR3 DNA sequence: TGTGCCAGCAGTGATGCGGAGACCCAGTACTTC. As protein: CASSDAETQYF.

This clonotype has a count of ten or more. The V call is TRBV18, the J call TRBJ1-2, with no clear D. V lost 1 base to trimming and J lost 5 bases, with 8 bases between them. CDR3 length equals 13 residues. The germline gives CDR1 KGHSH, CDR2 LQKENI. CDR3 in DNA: TGTGCCAGCTCACCACAACGGGAGTATGGCTACACCTTC. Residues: CASSPQREYGYTF.

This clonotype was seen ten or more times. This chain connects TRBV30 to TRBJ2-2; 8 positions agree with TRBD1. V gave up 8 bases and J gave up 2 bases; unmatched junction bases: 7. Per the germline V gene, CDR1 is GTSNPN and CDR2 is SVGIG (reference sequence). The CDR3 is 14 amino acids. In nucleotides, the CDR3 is TGTGCCCTCCTAGGACAGGGAAACACCGGGGAGCTGTTTTTT. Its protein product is CALLGQGNTGELFF. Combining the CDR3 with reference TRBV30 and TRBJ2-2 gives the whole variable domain SQTIHQWPATLVQPVGSPLSLECTVEGTSNPNLYWYRQAAGRGLQLLFYSVGIGQISSEVPQNLSASRPQDRQFILSSKKLLLSDSGFYLCALLGQGNTGELFFGEGSRLTVL.

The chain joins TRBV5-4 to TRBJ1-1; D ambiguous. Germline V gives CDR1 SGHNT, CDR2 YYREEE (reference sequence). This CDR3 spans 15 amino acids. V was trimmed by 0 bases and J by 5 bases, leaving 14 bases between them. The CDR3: CASSLVPEEGTEAFF. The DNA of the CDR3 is TGTGCCAGCAGCTTGGTACCGGAGGAAGGGACTGAAGCTTTCTTT.

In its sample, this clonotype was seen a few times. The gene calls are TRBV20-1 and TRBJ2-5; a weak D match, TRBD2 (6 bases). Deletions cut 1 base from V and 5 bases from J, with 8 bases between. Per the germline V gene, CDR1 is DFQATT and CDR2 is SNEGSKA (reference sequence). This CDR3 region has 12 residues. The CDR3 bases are TGCAGTGCTAGAGGGGAGGCGGAGACCCAGTACTTC. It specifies CSARGEAETQYF.

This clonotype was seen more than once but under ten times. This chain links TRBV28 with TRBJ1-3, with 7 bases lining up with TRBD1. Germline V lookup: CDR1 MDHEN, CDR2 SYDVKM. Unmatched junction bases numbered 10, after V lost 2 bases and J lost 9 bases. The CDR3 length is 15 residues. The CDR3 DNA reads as TGTGCCAGCAGTTTACCCGGGACAGCACCCGGCACCATATATTTT. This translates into CASSLPGTAPGTIYF.

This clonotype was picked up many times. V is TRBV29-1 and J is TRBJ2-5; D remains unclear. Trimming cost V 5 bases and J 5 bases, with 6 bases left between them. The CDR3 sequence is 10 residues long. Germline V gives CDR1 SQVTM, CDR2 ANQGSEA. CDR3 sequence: CSVSGETQYF. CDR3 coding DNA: TGCAGCGTTTCCGGGGAGACCCAGTACTTC.

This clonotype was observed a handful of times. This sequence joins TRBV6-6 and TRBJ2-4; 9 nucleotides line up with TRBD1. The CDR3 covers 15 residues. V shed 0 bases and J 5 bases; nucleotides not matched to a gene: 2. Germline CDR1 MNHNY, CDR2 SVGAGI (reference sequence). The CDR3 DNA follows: TGTGCCAGCAGTTACTCGGGACAGGGTGAAAACATTCAGTACTTC. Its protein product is CASSYSGQGENIQYF.

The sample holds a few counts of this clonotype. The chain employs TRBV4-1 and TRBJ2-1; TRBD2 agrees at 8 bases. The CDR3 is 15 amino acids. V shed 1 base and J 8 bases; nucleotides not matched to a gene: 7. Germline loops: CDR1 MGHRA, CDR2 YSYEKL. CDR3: CASSQGAGGIHEQFF. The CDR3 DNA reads TGCGCCAGCAGCCAAGGGGCGGGAGGAATACATGAGCAGTTCTTC.

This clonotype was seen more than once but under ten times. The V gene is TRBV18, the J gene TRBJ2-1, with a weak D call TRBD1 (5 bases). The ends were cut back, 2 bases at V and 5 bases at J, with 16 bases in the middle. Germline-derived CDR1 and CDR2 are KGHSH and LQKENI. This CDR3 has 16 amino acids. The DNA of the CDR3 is TGTGCCAGCTCACCATCTTGGCAGGGATTGGACAATGAGCAGTTCTTC. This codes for CASSPSWQGLDNEQFF.

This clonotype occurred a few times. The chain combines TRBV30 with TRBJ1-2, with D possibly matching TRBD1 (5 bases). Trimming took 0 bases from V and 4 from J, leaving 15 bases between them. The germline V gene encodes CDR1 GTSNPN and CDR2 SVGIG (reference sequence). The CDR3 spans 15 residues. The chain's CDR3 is CAWSVGAGGIYGYTF. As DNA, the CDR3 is TGTGCCTGGAGTGTAGGGGCAGGAGGAATCTATGGCTACACCTTC.

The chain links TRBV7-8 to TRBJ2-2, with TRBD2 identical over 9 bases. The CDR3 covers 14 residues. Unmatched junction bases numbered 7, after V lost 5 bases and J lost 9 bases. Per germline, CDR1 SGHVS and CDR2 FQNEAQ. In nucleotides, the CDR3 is TGTGCCAGCAGCCCGGTAGCGGGAGTGTGGGAGCTGTTTTTT. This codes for CASSPVAGVWELFF.

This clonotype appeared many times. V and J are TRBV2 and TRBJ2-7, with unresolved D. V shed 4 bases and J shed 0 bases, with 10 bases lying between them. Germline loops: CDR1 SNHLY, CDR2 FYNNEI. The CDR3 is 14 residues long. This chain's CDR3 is CASSVGELSYEQYF. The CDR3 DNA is TGTGCCAGCAGTGTAGGAGAGCTCTCCTACGAGCAGTACTTC.

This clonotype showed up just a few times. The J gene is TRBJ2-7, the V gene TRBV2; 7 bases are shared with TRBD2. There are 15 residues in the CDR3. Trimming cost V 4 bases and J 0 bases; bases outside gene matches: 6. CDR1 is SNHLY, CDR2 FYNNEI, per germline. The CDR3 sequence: CASSVSGLNSYEQYF. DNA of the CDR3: TGTGCCAGCAGTGTTAGCGGGTTGAACTCCTACGAGCAGTACTTC.

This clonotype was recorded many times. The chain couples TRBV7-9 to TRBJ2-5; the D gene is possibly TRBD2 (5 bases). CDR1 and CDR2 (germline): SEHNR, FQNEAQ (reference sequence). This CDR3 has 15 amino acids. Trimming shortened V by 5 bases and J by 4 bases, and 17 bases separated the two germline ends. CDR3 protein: CASSPSPGAGETQYF. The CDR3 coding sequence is TGTGCCAGCAGCCCCAGCCCGGGTGCGGGAGAGACCCAGTACTTC.

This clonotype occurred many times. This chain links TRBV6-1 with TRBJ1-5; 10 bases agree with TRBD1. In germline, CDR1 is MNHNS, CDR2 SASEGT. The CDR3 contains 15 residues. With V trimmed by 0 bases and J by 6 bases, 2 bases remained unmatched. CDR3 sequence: CASSEATGGLQPQHF. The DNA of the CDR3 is TGTGCCAGCAGTGAAGCGACAGGGGGCCTTCAGCCCCAGCATTTT.

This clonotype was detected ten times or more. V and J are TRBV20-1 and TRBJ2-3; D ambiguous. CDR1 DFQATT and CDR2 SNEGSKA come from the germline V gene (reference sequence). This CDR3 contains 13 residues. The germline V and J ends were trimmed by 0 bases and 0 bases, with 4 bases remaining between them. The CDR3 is CSARDLSTDTQYF. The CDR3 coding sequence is TGCAGTGCTAGAGATCTCAGCACAGATACGCAGTATTTT.